The clone carrying this T cell receptor beta chain was counted between two and nine times. Its antigen is undetermined. The sample is drawn from a study of CXCR4 blockade with PD-1 therapy in pancreatic cancer. The study, taken as a whole, reports: Clone frequency correlated with its number of distinct nucleotide rearrangements. Survival did not correlate with tumor clonality, which averaged 0.14 versus 0.05.

Generated by immunoSEQ multiplex PCR, the TCRdb table keeps only in-frame clones and is missing some. The table includes around 15,000 clones, over 55% detected once. CDR1 and CDR2 from the germline V gene are LNHDA and SQIVND (reference sequence). V was clipped by 4 bases and J by 8 bases, with 14 bases between them. The length of the CDR3 is 13 residues. These archived tumors were resected from patients never given neoadjuvant therapy beforehand. Sequencing was performed on tumor tissue. V usage is TRBV19 and J usage is TRBJ1-1; D not resolved. This receptor was taken from a human donor with pancreatic ductal adenocarcinoma. The CDR3 DNA sequence: TGTGCCAGTAGTACTACAGTCTCCGGGGAAGCTTTCTTT. As protein: CASSTTVSGEAFF.